The 30 T cell receptor beta chains reported below all come from one sample, sequenced in a study of T cell changes during pregnancy in multiple sclerosis. Sequencing was performed with immunoSEQ multiplex PCR; in TCRdb, only in-frame clones are kept and a portion is missing. The sample records approximately 130,000 clones, around 97% being singletons. Specimen: peripheral blood, collected after pregnancy. These receptors were taken from a female donor with multiple sclerosis, enrolled in a pregnancy study.

This chain joins TRBV5-1 and TRBJ2-7, with a tentative D call TRBD2 (6 bases). This CDR3 spans 15 amino acids. V lost 5 bases, J lost 0 bases, and 15 bases lay in between. CDR1 is SGHRS and CDR2 is YFSETQ in the germline V gene. This CDR3 reads CASSRDLPGSYEQYF. The CDR3, as DNA: TGCGCCAGCAGTCGGGACTTACCCGGCTCCTACGAGCAGTACTTC.

The chain couples TRBV28 to TRBJ2-3, with a possible D match to TRBD2 (7 bases). Germline V lookup: CDR1 MDHEN, CDR2 SYDVKM. The CDR3 has 16 residues. Trimming stripped 2 bases from V and 2 bases from J, with 14 bases between. In nucleotides, the CDR3 is TGTGCCAGCAGTTTACGGGGGGCGGGGGCCACAGATACGCAGTATTTT. As protein: CASSLRGAGATDTQYF.

The chain uses TRBV28 and TRBJ2-7; 7 bases map to TRBD2. This CDR3 spans 14 amino acids. Germline-derived CDR1 and CDR2 are MDHEN and SYDVKM. Unmatched junction bases numbered 6, after V lost 2 bases and J lost 5 bases. In nucleotides, the CDR3 is TGTGCCAGCAGTTTAGAGACTAGCATGGACGAGCAGTACTTC. Translated, it gives CASSLETSMDEQYF.

CDR3 loop: CASSFTAGTQYF. DNA for the CDR3: TGTGCCAGCAGTTTCACAGCGGGGACGCAGTATTTT. The rearrangement uses TRBV27 and TRBJ2-3; 7 nucleotides agree with TRBD2. J gave up 9 bases and V 3 bases, and 3 bases lay outside the gene matches. Per the germline V gene, CDR1 is MNHEY and CDR2 is SMNVEV (reference sequence). CDR3 length: 12 residues.

This chain connects TRBV6-5 to TRBJ2-7, with D hard to call. V lost 0 bases and J lost 7, with 13 bases in between. Germline V CDR1 and CDR2: MNHEY, SVGAGI. This CDR3 region has 14 residues. The CDR3 reads CASSYSSPPREQYF. The CDR3 DNA sequence: TGTGCCAGCAGTTACTCGTCCCCCCCCCGGGAGCAGTACTTC.

This chain joins TRBV7-8 and TRBJ2-6, with 8 bases identical to TRBD2. This CDR3 is 19 amino acids long. CDR1 is SGHVS, CDR2 FQNEAQ, per germline. With V trimmed by 2 bases and J by 0 bases, 9 bases remained unmatched. The DNA of the CDR3 is TGTGCCAGCAGCTTACGTTCGGGGACTAGTCCCTCTGGGGCCAACGTCCTGACTTTC. It yields the protein CASSLRSGTSPSGANVLTF.

This chain joins TRBV2 and TRBJ2-1, with TRBD2 identical over 9 bases. The V gene's germline CDR1 is SNHLY and CDR2 FYNNEI. This CDR3 contains 13 residues. Trimming at V came to 4 bases and at J to 6 bases, leaving 1 base not matched to a gene. CDR3 region: CASSGLAVNEQFF. In nucleotides, the CDR3 is TGTGCCAGCAGTGGACTAGCGGTCAATGAGCAGTTCTTC.

The J gene is TRBJ1-2, the V gene TRBV19, with D unclear. The CDR3 contains 14 residues. Germline CDR1 LNHDA, CDR2 SQIVND (reference sequence). Trimming stripped 9 bases from V and 1 base from J, with 15 bases between. The DNA for the CDR3 is TGTGCCAGCAGAGGGCCTATTCGTAACTATGGCTACACCTTC. Translated, it gives CASRGPIRNYGYTF.

The gene calls are TRBV7-9 and TRBJ2-7; the D gene is possibly TRBD1 (6 bases). V dropped 5 bases and J dropped 2 bases, with 16 bases sitting between them. The CDR3 length is 15 residues. The germline V gene has CDR1 SEHNR and CDR2 FQNEAQ (reference sequence). The CDR3 region has the DNA TGTGCCAGCAGCACCCGGGACACCGGAGCCTACGAGCAGTACTTC. Translated, it gives CASSTRDTGAYEQYF.

The genes are TRBV7-2 and TRBJ1-1; D is ambiguous. The CDR3 extends over 15 amino acids. V was trimmed by 1 base and J by 1 base, leaving 10 bases between them. Germline-derived CDR1 and CDR2 are SGHTA and FQGNSA. The CDR3 DNA reads TGTGCCAGCAGCTTAGGGTGGGCCCCGAACACTGAAGCTTTCTTT. Translation: CASSLGWAPNTEAFF.

The genes are TRBV28 and TRBJ2-5; TRBD2 is a possible D gene (6 bases). The J call may not be correct, given that the DNA end is closer to TRBJ2-7. CDR1 and CDR2 (germline): MDHEN, SYDVKM. The CDR3 spans 13 residues. The CDR3 DNA sequence: TGTGCCAGCAGTGCTGGGAGGTCCTACGAGCAGTACTTC. It codes for CASSAGRSYEQYF.

The chain recombines TRBV28 with TRBJ1-1; 7 bases line up with TRBD1. This CDR3 is 17 amino acids long. J was trimmed by 1 base and V by 2 bases; bases with no gene match: 10. From germline, CDR1 is MDHEN and CDR2 SYDVKM. The CDR3 loop is CASSLPDKDRRNTEAFF. As DNA, the CDR3 is TGTGCCAGCAGTTTACCGGATAAGGACAGGAGGAACACTGAAGCTTTCTTT.

This rearrangement joins TRBV4-3 to TRBJ2-2, with 9 positions matching TRBD2. The CDR3 runs to 16 residues. V shed 0 bases and J 7 bases; nucleotides not matched to a gene: 6. Germline V CDR1 and CDR2: LGHNA, YSLEER. This chain's CDR3 is CASSQDGGTSYGELFF. The CDR3 nucleotides are TGCGCCAGCAGCCAAGATGGGGGGACTAGCTACGGGGAGCTGTTTTTT.

V and J are TRBV28 and TRBJ2-7; the match to TRBD2 covers 7 bases. The CDR3 is 14 amino acids. CDR1 and CDR2 (germline): MDHEN, SYDVKM. V trimming: 6 bases; J trimming: 4 bases; junction bases outside the gene matches: 9. CDR3 bases: TGTGCCAGCAGCGCCGGGACTATTCAATACGAGCAGTACTTC. Translation gives CASSAGTIQYEQYF.

The chain links TRBV5-1 to TRBJ2-2, with 12 bases that match TRBD1. The CDR3 totals 19 residues. Germline V gives CDR1 SGHRS, CDR2 YFSETQ. V lost 3 bases, J lost 5 bases, and 14 bases stayed unmatched. The DNA of the CDR3 is TGCGCCAGCAGCTCCAAAGGGGGACAGGGGGCGCTTGAGACCGGGGAGCTGTTTTTT. Translating gives CASSSKGGQGALETGELFF.

The J gene is TRBJ2-2, the V gene TRBV28, with a possible D match to TRBD1 (6 bases). Trimming cost V 6 bases and J 1 base, with 9 bases left between them. Germline V gene lookup returns CDR1 MDHEN and CDR2 SYDVKM. The CDR3 runs to 14 residues. The CDR3 bases are TGTGCCAGCAGCCTGGGACAGAACACCGGGGAGCTGTTTTTT. Translating it yields CASSLGQNTGELFF.

V gene TRBV7-9 combines with J gene TRBJ2-7; a weak D match, TRBD2 (6 bases). Germline lookup yields CDR1 SEHNR and CDR2 FQNEAQ (reference sequence). The CDR3 is made up of 13 amino acids. The V end was cut by 3 bases, the J end by 3 bases, with 9 bases between. CDR3 amino acids: CASSFVGSYEQYF. The CDR3 bases are TGTGCCAGCAGCTTTGTCGGGAGCTACGAGCAGTACTTC.

CDR3: CASSLESLSSYNEQFF. The CDR3 DNA sequence: TGTGCCAGCAGCTTGGAGAGCCTAAGCTCCTACAATGAGCAGTTCTTC. The rearrangement links TRBV7-2 to TRBJ2-1; D ambiguous. The CDR3 is made up of 16 amino acids. Germline CDR1 SGHTA, CDR2 FQGNSA. The V gene lost 3 bases and the J gene lost 0 bases, with 12 bases spanning the gap. The full variable domain, in which reference TRBV7-2 and TRBJ2-1 provide the parts outside the CDR3, is GAGVSQSPSNKVTEKGKDVELRCDPISGHTALYWYRQSLGQGLEFLIYFQGNSAPDKSGLPSDRFSAERTGGSVSTLTIQRTQQEDSAVYLCASSLESLSSYNEQFFGPGTRLTVL.

V and J are TRBV18 and TRBJ2-5, with D unclear. The CDR3 spans 13 residues. Germline lookup yields CDR1 KGHSH and CDR2 LQKENI. With 3 bases removed from V and 4 bases from J, the gap between germline ends came to 9 bases. CDR3 loop: CASSPGTPETQYF. DNA of the CDR3: TGTGCCAGCTCACCGGGCACCCCAGAGACCCAGTACTTC.

The J gene is TRBJ2-5, the V gene TRBV27, with 11 bases identical to TRBD2. The germline CDR1 and CDR2 sequences are MNHEY and SMNVEV (reference sequence). The V segment lost 3 bases and the J segment 4 bases; nucleotides outside the gene matches: 1. The CDR3 spans 14 residues. The CDR3 DNA sequence: TGTGCCAGCAGTTTTAGCGGGAGGGTAGAGACCCAGTACTTC. It is translated as CASSFSGRVETQYF.

The chain links TRBV10-3 to TRBJ2-6; maybe TRBD2 (6 bases). Germline CDR1 is ENHRY and CDR2 is SYGVKD. V lost 3 bases and J 2 bases, leaving 11 bases between the germline ends. The CDR3 runs 16 residues. The CDR3 protein is CAISDASGAGANVLTF. CDR3 bases: TGTGCCATCAGTGATGCTTCGGGGGCTGGGGCCAACGTCCTGACTTTC.

The V and J genes are TRBV7-8 and TRBJ2-3; D may be TRBD2 (5 bases). V lost 1 base and J 4 bases, leaving 12 bases between the germline ends. This CDR3 has 15 amino acids. In germline, CDR1 is SGHVS, CDR2 FQNEAQ. CDR3 sequence reads: CASSLVSGRADTQYF. The DNA for the CDR3 is TGTGCCAGCAGCTTAGTTTCTGGGAGAGCAGATACGCAGTATTTT. Variable domain in full (rest from reference TRBV7-8 and TRBJ2-3): GAGVSQSPRYKVAKRGQDVALRCDPISGHVSLFWYQQALGQGPEFLTYFQNEAQLDKSGLPSDRFFAERPEGSVSTLKIQRTQQEDSAVYLCASSLVSGRADTQYFGPGTRLTVL.

The chain combines TRBV2 with TRBJ1-2, with 9 bases fitting TRBD1. The CDR3 has 14 amino acids. Trimming took 6 bases from V and 2 from J; bases not matched to a gene: 4. Germline CDR1 reads SNHLY; CDR2 reads FYNNEI. Here the CDR3 reads CASRDTGGNYGYTF. The CDR3 DNA sequence: TGTGCCAGCAGGGATACAGGGGGCAACTATGGCTACACCTTC.

The chain carries TRBV5-4 and TRBJ2-1, with D possibly being TRBD1 (5 bases). The CDR3 contains 16 residues. The ends were cut back, 4 bases at V and 7 bases at J, with 21 bases in the middle. Germline V gene sequence: CDR1 SGHNT, CDR2 YYREEE (reference sequence). CDR3 sequence reads: CASSRPAGPSKNEQFF. The DNA of the CDR3 is TGTGCCAGCAGCCGACCCGCAGGGCCTAGTAAGAATGAGCAGTTCTTC. Supplemented by reference TRBV5-4 and TRBJ2-1, the full variable domain reads ETGVTQSPTHLIKTRGQQVTLRCSSQSGHNTVSWYQQALGQGPQFIFQYYREEENGRGNFPPRFSGLQFPNYSSELNVNALELDDSALYLCASSRPAGPSKNEQFFGPGTRLTVL.

The chain couples TRBV10-3 to TRBJ1-4; D call uncertain. Per germline, CDR1 ENHRY and CDR2 SYGVKD. The V and J ends lost 2 bases and 0 bases respectively, with 7 bases between them. This CDR3 spans 15 amino acids. The CDR3 DNA sequence: TGTGCCATCAGTGAGGACTCTGCAACTAATGAAAAACTGTTTTTT. This codes for CAISEDSATNEKLFF.

The CDR3 loop is CASSLKSGRASNIQYF. The CDR3 nucleotides are TGTGCCAGCAGCTTAAAAAGCGGGAGGGCCTCAAACATTCAGTACTTC. The chain links TRBV7-2 to TRBJ2-4; TRBD2 aligns across 10 bases. Per the germline V gene, CDR1 is SGHTA and CDR2 is FQGNSA. This CDR3 contains 16 residues. The ends lost 2 bases at V and 6 bases at J; junction bases unmatched: 7.

V and J are TRBV5-1 and TRBJ1-3; a possible D gene is TRBD1 (5 bases). Germline CDR1 is SGHRS and CDR2 is YFSETQ. V was pared by 1 base and J by 2 bases, with 13 bases between. This CDR3 has 16 residues. Here the CDR3 DNA reads TGCGCCAGCAGCTTGCAGGGCAGCGTAACTGGAAACACCATATATTTT. Amino acids: CASSLQGSVTGNTIYF.

V usage is TRBV28 and J usage is TRBJ1-2; D possibly corresponds to TRBD1 (5 bases). V dropped 3 bases and J dropped 7 bases, with 12 bases sitting between them. Per the germline V gene, CDR1 is MDHEN and CDR2 is SYDVKM. The CDR3 runs to 13 residues. This CDR3 reads CASSFRGGIGYTF. CDR3 sequence (DNA): TGTGCCAGCAGTTTTCGCGGGGGTATTGGCTACACCTTC.

The chain couples TRBV15 to TRBJ2-7; D gene unclear. The germline gives CDR1 LNHNV, CDR2 YYDKDF (reference sequence). V was cut by 0 bases and J by 7 bases, with 7 bases left in between. The CDR3 length is 12 residues. The CDR3 reads CATSRDGREQYF. The CDR3 nucleotides read TGTGCCACCAGCAGAGATGGCAGGGAGCAGTACTTC.

The CDR3 loop reads CASSPSSSYEQYF. The CDR3 coding sequence is TGCGCCAGCAGCCCCTCTAGCTCCTACGAGCAGTACTTC. The chain joins TRBV5-1 to TRBJ2-7; D unresolved. The CDR3 is 13 residues long. V was clipped by 4 bases and J by 0 bases, with 8 bases between them. Germline loops: CDR1 SGHRS, CDR2 YFSETQ.